These 7 T cell receptor beta chains share one sample of origin, sequenced in a study of T cell changes during pregnancy in multiple sclerosis. This table comes from immunoSEQ multiplex PCR, and its TCRdb copy is limited to in-frame clones, with some not included. This table holds 70,000 to 90,000 clones, about nine tenths found once. The sequencing here drew on PBMCs, taken in the first trimester of pregnancy. Source of these receptors: a female donor in good health, serving as a control in a pregnancy study. Some clones in this sample may be carry-over from other donors' samples.

The chain couples TRBV27 to TRBJ1-1; TRBD1 might be the D (5 bases). Germline V gene sequence: CDR1 MNHEY, CDR2 SMNVEV (reference sequence). The CDR3 sequence is 17 residues long. V dropped 9 bases and J dropped 5 bases, with 28 bases sitting between them. The DNA for the CDR3 is TGTGCCAGTCGACGAAACGCTCTCAGGGCGTTCATAACTGAAGCTTTCTTT. It specifies CASRRNALRAFITEAFF.

The sample holds many counts of this clone. The chain links TRBV9 to TRBJ2-1; the match to TRBD1 covers 11 bases. Looked up from germline, CDR1 is SGDLS and CDR2 is YYNGEE. V lost 3 bases to trimming and J lost 2 bases; unmatched junction nucleotides: 1. The CDR3 totals 15 residues. CDR3 region: CASSEDRGPYNEQFF. The CDR3 bases are TGTGCCAGCAGCGAGGACAGGGGGCCCTACAATGAGCAGTTCTTC.

The chain links TRBV27 to TRBJ2-4; TRBD2 agrees at 8 bases. The germline CDR1 and CDR2 sequences are MNHEY and SMNVEV (reference sequence). The CDR3 loop spans 14 amino acids. The V and J ends lost 1 base and 5 bases, in that order; junction bases with no gene match: 1. The CDR3 region has the DNA TGTGCCAGCAGTTTATACGGGAGGGAAAACATTCAGTACTTC. Residues: CASSLYGRENIQYF.

The rearrangement links TRBV4-2 to TRBJ2-1; 11 nucleotides align to TRBD2. V shed 3 bases, J shed 9 bases, and the junction held 4 bases outside the gene matches. CDR3 length: 14 amino acids. Germline values: CDR1 LGHNA, CDR2 YNFKEQ. The CDR3 DNA reads as TGTGCCAGCAGCCACACTAGCGGGGGTGGTGAGCAGTTCTTC. Amino acids: CASSHTSGGGEQFF.

The rearrangement joins TRBV27 to TRBJ2-5, with 7 bases matching TRBD2. The germline V gene encodes CDR1 MNHEY and CDR2 SMNVEV (reference sequence). There are 17 residues in the CDR3. The V and J ends lost 2 bases and 2 bases, in that order; junction bases with no gene match: 11. CDR3 DNA: TGTGCCAGCAGTTTAAGTCCCGGCGGGGGAAGTCAAGAGACCCAGTACTTC. Translation: CASSLSPGGGSQETQYF.

This rearrangement joins TRBV27 to TRBJ1-4; a weak D match, TRBD1 (5 bases). This CDR3 spans 13 amino acids. CDR1 MNHEY and CDR2 SMNVEV come from the germline V gene (reference sequence). V gave up 3 bases and J gave up 7 bases, with 9 bases separating them. Here the CDR3 DNA reads TGTGCCAGCAGTTTCTCGGGGGGTGAAAAACTGTTTTTT. Translation: CASSFSGGEKLFF.

This clone was picked up one time. The gene calls are TRBV4-1 and TRBJ1-3; 7 nucleotides match TRBD1. With 1 base clipped from V and 4 bases from J, the junction kept 4 bases outside the gene matches. The CDR3 is 15 amino acids. Germline assignment: CDR1 MGHRA and CDR2 YSYEKL. As DNA, the CDR3 is TGCGCCAGCAGCCAAGGACAGGGATCAGGAAACACCATATATTTT. It is translated as CASSQGQGSGNTIYF.